This TCR beta chain came from a study of early T cells in non-severe SARS-CoV-2 infection. TCRdb called the 5' RACE reads again in MiXCR, with one record for every CDR3 protein. The sample shows 100,000 to 150,000 distinct CDR3 sequences, about 15% of them seen only once. Germline V gene sequence: CDR1 SGDLS, CDR2 YYNGEE. The CDR3 sequence is 16 residues long. The V end was cut by 0 bases, the J end by 2 bases, with 15 bases between. The chain has TRBV9 and TRBJ2-7; D is uncertain. The sample was whole blood. This TCR derives from an adult who was a healthcare worker with PCR-confirmed SARS-CoV-2 infection or an uninfected control (not recorded which). CDR3 DNA: TGTGCCAGCAGCGTAGGGGGTTCATGGTCAACCTACGAGCAGTACTTC. Translated, it gives CASSVGGSWSTYEQYF.